The source of this TCR beta chain is a study of OX40 agonist ivuxolimab in advanced cancers. With regard to the full study: Ivuxolimab, which targeted the costimulatory receptor OX40 (CD134), was an agonistic, fully human IgG2 monoclonal antibody. Intravenous ivuxolimab was administered to patients every 2 weeks at six dose levels: 0.01, 0.1, 0.3, 1.5, 3 and 10 mg/kg. Of the 50 to 55 patients in dose escalation, around 20 had hepatocellular carcinoma, some 15 had melanoma, 9 had renal cell carcinoma and 9 had head and neck cancer. In the dose-escalation cohort, 82.7% of patients were male, and the mean age was about 55 years, with a range of about 23 to 80. Patients were allowed to have had prior anti-PD-1, anti-PD-L1 or anti-CTLA-4 therapy, and 30% to 40% of the dose-escalation patients had previously received checkpoint inhibitors. Partial responses occurred in three dose-escalation patients, of whom one had hepatocellular carcinoma and two had cutaneous melanoma. Peripheral TCRbeta sequencing aimed to test whether ivuxolimab altered TCR sequence diversity and caused clonal T-cell expansion. The paper reports the monotherapy dose-escalation portion (N = 52 patients) of the phase I ivuxolimab trial.

Here is what the overall study found, with its caveats: Antigen specificity was not determined for the clonally expanded peripheral T cells. In the 0.1-3.0 mg/kg groups, partial responders had among the lowest normalized peripheral clonal expansion, particularly in CD8+ T cells. Low levels of normalized T-cell clonal expansion were also seen in some patients who did not respond. On average, CD8+ T cells showed more expanded clones than CD4+ T cells after ivuxolimab. At doses from 0.1 to 3.0 mg/kg, clonal expansion was seen in both CD4+ and CD8+ blood T cells between baseline and week 6.

To sequence the TCRbeta CDR3 region, genomic DNA was isolated from the sorted cells. TCRbeta CDR3 regions were sequenced using the immunoSEQ Assay. In its TCRdb copy, this immuneACCESS table keeps in-frame sequences only and misses some clones. Where compared with another copy, unresolved V genes explain less than half of these, and the others have no known cause. Within this sample are some 100,000 clones, with around 90% of them counted one time only. The ten largest clones take up around 0.16% of the sample. About this clone: Its antigen target is currently unknown. Base qualities are missing; no much larger clone stands one base away.

The trial excluded patients who had a history of autoimmune disease or who were on systemic immunosuppression. Peripheral blood for TCR sequencing was collected from all dose cohorts at baseline, on cycle 4 day 1, and on cycle 7 day 1. The samples were drawn from a first-in-human, open-label, multicenter phase I dose-escalation trial of ivuxolimab. Adults with locally advanced or metastatic melanoma, renal cell, hepatocellular, or head and neck squamous cell carcinoma were enrolled in the trial. Before TCR sequencing, CD4+ T cells and CD8+ T cells were sorted from peripheral blood as separate populations. The CDR3 starts with the cysteine, ends with the phenylalanine, and has 16 residues. Of all the DNA, just the CDR3 is kept, 48 bases in frame from base 1. Here V drops 4 bases and J drops 5 bases, and the junction holds 4 bases not matched to any gene. From the germline V gene, CDR1 is MRHNA and CDR2 is SNTAGT.

The V gene is TRBV6-4 and the J gene is TRBJ2-2; 13 of the junction bases match TRBD2. This sample comprised CD4+ or CD8+ T cells sorted from blood, obtained in a trial of the OX40 agonist ivuxolimab. The receptor comes from an adult with an advanced solid tumor such as melanoma, head and neck, liver or kidney cancer. The bases read TGTGCCAGCAGTGGACTAGCGGGGGGAAGGACCGGGGAGCTGTTTTTT. It encodes CASSGLAGGRTGELFF.